The clone carrying this T cell receptor (beta chain) has only one observation. Isolated RNA was reverse transcribed into cDNA used as the sequencing template. The table came from immunoSEQ multiplex PCR; TCRdb's copy has only in-frame clones and leaves some out. The sample carries 150,000 to 200,000 clones, 67% recorded once. The CDR3 covers 14 residues. Between the trimmed V and J ends, which lost 1 base and 7 bases, there was a span of 8 bases. The germline gives CDR1 LNHNV, CDR2 YYDKDF (reference sequence). This sample is drawn from a study of CD8+ T cells in alopecia areata. Study as a whole: Among treated patients, oral tofacitinib was administered at 5 to 10 mg twice daily.

Lesional scalp tissue (obtained by punch biopsy) and peripheral blood were collected from alopecia areata patients. CD4+ and CD8+ T cells were sorted from PBMCs stained for CD3, CD4 and CD8. The TCR comes from a human donor with alopecia areata. This chain uses TRBV15 with TRBJ1-6; D remains unclear. The sequences come from CD8+ T cells sorted from blood, collected at week 0. This CDR3 reads CATSRGRSNSPLHF. The CDR3, as DNA: TGTGCCACCAGCAGAGGAAGATCAAATTCACCCCTCCACTTT.